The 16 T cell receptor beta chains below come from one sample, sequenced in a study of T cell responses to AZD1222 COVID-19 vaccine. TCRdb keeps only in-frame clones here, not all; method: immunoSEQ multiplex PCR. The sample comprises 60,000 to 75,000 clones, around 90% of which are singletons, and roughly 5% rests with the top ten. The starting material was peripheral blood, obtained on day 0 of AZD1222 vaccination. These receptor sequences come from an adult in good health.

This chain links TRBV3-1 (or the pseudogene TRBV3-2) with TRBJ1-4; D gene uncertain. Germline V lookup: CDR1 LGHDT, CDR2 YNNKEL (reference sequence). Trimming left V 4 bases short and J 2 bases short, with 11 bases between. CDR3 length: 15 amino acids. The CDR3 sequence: CASSPRVGTNEKLFF. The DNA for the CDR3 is TGTGCCAGCAGCCCTCGGGTGGGTACTAATGAAAAACTGTTTTTT.

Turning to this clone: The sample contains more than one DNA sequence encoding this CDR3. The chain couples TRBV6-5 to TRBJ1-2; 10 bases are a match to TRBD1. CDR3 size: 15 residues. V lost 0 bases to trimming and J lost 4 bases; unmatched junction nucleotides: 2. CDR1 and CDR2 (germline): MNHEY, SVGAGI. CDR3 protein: CASSYSGQGGYGYTF. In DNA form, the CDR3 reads TGTGCCAGCAGTTACTCCGGACAGGGGGGCTATGGCTACACCTTC.

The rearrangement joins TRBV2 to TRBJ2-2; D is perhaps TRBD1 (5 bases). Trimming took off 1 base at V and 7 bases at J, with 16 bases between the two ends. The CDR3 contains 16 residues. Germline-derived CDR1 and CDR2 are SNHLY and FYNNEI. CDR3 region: CASSEEGQSRYGELFF. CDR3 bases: TGTGCCAGCAGTGAAGAGGGGCAATCTCGATACGGGGAGCTGTTTTTT.

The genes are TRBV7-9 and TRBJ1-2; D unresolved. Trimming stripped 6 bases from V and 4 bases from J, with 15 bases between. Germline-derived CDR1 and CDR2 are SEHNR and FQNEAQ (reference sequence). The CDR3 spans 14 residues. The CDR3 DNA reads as TGTGCCAGCAGGCCGGACGGTACGGGCTATGGCTACACCTTC. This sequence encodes CASRPDGTGYGYTF. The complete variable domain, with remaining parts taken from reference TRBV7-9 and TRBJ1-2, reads DTGVSQNPRHKITKRGQNVTFRCDPISEHNRLYWYRQTLGQGPEFLTYFQNEAQLEKSRLLSDRFSAERPKGSFSTLEIQRTEQGDSAMYLCASRPDGTGYGYTFGSGTRLTVV.

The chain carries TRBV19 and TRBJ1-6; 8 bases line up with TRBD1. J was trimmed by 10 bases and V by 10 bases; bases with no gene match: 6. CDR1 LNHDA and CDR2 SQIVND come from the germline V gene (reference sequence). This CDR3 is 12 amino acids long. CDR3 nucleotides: TGTGCCACCCGGGACAGGACCTCACCCCTCCACTTT. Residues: CATRDRTSPLHF.

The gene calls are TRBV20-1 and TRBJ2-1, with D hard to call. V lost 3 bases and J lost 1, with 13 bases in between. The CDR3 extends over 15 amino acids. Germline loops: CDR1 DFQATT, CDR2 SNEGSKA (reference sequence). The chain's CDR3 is CSASFGLGSYNEQFF. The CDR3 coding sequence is TGCAGTGCTAGTTTTGGGCTTGGGTCCTACAATGAGCAGTTCTTC.

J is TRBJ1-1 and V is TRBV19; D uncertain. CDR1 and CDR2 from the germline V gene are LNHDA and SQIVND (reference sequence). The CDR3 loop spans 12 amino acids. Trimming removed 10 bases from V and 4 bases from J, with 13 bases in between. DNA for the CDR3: TGTGCCACACGGGGTTCGAGCACTGAAGCTTTCTTT. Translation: CATRGSSTEAFF.

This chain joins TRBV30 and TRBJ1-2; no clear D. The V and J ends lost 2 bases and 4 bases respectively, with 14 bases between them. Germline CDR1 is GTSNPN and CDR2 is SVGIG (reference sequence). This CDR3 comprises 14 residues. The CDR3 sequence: CAWSPPAQLYGYTF. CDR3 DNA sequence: TGTGCCTGGAGTCCCCCGGCCCAGCTCTATGGCTACACCTTC.

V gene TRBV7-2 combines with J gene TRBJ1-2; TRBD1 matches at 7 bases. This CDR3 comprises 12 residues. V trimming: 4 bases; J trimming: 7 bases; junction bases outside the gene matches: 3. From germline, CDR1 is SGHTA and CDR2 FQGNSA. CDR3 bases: TGTGCCAGCAGCTCTGACAGGGCTGGCTACACCTTC. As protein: CASSSDRAGYTF.

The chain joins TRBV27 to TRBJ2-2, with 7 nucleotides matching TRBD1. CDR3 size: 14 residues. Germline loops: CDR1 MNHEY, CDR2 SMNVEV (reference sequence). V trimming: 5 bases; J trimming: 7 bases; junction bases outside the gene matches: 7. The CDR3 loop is CASSPTTGFGELFF. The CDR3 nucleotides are TGTGCCAGCAGTCCGACGACAGGGTTCGGGGAGCTGTTTTTT.

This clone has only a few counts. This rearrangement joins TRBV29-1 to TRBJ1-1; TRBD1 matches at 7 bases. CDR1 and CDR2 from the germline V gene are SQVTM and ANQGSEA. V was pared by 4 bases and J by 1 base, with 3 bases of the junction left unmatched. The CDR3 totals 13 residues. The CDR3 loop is CSVAGQENTEAFF. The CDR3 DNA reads TGCAGCGTTGCCGGACAGGAGAACACTGAAGCTTTCTTT. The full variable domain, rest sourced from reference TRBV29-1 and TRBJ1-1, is SAVISQKPSRDICQRGTSLTIQCQVDSQVTMMFWYRQQPGQSLTLIATANQGSEATYESGFVIDKFPISRPNLTFSTLTVSNMSPEDSSIYLCSVAGQENTEAFFGQGTRLTVV.

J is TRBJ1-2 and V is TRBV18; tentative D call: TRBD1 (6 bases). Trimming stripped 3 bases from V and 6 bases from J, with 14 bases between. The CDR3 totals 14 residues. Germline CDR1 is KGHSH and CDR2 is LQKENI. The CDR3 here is CASSPGVQGDGYTF. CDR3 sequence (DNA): TGTGCCAGCTCACCCGGGGTACAGGGAGATGGCTACACCTTC.

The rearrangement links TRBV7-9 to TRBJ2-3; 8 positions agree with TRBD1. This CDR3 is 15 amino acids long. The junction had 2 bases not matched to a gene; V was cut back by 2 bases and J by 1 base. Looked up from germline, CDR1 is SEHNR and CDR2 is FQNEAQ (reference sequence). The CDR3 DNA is TGTGCCAGCAGCTTAATGGGACAGGGCACAGATACGCAGTATTTT. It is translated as CASSLMGQGTDTQYF.

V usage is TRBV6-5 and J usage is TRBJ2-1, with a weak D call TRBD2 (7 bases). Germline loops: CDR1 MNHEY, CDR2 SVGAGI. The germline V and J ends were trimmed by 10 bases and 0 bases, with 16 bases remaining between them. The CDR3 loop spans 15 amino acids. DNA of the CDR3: TGTGCCATAAGGAAGGGGGGGAGCTCCTACAATGAGCAGTTCTTC. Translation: CAIRKGGSSYNEQFF.

CDR3 sequence (DNA): TGTGCCAGCAGAGGGGCCGGTACTGAAAAACTGTTTTTT. Protein product: CASRGAGTEKLFF. The chain joins TRBV2 to TRBJ1-4, with TRBD1 as a possible D gene (5 bases). The germline V gene has CDR1 SNHLY and CDR2 FYNNEI. The CDR3 runs 13 residues. V was cut by 6 bases and J by 7 bases, with 12 bases left in between.

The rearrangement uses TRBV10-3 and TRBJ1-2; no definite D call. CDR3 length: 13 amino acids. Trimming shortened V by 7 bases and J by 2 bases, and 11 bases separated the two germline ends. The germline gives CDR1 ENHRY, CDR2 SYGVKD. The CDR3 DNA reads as TGTGCCATCAAGGCGTTGGCCAACTATGGCTACACCTTC. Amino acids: CAIKALANYGYTF.